These T cell receptor beta chains were read from a single sample in a study of T-cell reconstitution after alpha-beta-depleted transplantation in children. MiXCR, run by TCRdb on the PCR reads, gives a single entry per CDR3 protein. The sample lists a few hundred thousand distinct CDR3 sequences; approximately 10% were seen once. The sample consisted of PBMCs from the stem cell graft donor, taken from the stem cell graft. Receptors originate from a human donor who donated a stem cell graft to a child with acute myeloid leukemia. CDR3s include the opening cysteine and the closing phenylalanine or tryptophan. The order of the fields is clone size, J gene, V gene, CDR3 protein. The size of a clone is reported for some rows only, either as once, few or many, or as a class for expanded clones.

abundance: few
j_gene: TRBJ1-2
v_gene: TRBV20-1
CDR3aa: CSAAPTTTGRYGYTF

abundance: many
j_gene: TRBJ1-5
v_gene: TRBV2
CDR3aa: CASSGEAAGRRPQHF

abundance: -
j_gene: TRBJ2-1
v_gene: TRBV15
CDR3aa: CATSRELAGVYNEQFF

abundance: many
j_gene: TRBJ1-2
v_gene: TRBV3-1
CDR3aa: CASSQRHRDDGYTF

abundance: many
j_gene: TRBJ1-2
v_gene: TRBV29-1
CDR3aa: CSVGQLSGRGYTF

abundance: many
j_gene: TRBJ1-4
v_gene: TRBV9
CDR3aa: CASSEWDREGKLFF

abundance: many
j_gene: TRBJ2-7
v_gene: TRBV6-2/TRBV6-3
CDR3aa: CASSYGQDGEQYF

abundance: many
j_gene: TRBJ2-3
v_gene: TRBV24-1
CDR3aa: CATSVAGTDTQYF

abundance: -
j_gene: TRBJ2-2
v_gene: TRBV18
CDR3aa: CASSPLRGTTAGELFF

abundance: many
j_gene: TRBJ2-5
v_gene: TRBV12-3/TRBV12-4
CDR3aa: CASSLISGEETQYF

abundance: many
j_gene: TRBJ2-3
v_gene: TRBV5-1
CDR3aa: CASSVDRVTDTQYF

abundance: few
j_gene: TRBJ2-2
v_gene: TRBV5-5
CDR3aa: CASLRGAANTGELFF

abundance: -
j_gene: TRBJ2-5
v_gene: TRBV6-1
CDR3aa: CASKPSRLAGIGETQYF

abundance: few
j_gene: TRBJ1-1
v_gene: TRBV19
CDR3aa: CASSMAVVTEAFF

abundance: few
j_gene: TRBJ2-3
v_gene: TRBV5-1
CDR3aa: CASSGWTGSTDTQYF

abundance: -
j_gene: TRBJ2-2
v_gene: TRBV20-1
CDR3aa: CSAPGSMNTGELFF

abundance: few
j_gene: TRBJ1-1
v_gene: TRBV7-8
CDR3aa: CASSLRFEDEAFF

abundance: -
j_gene: TRBJ2-3
v_gene: TRBV29-1
CDR3aa: CSVEWARNTQYF

abundance: few
j_gene: TRBJ2-1
v_gene: TRBV6-2/TRBV6-3
CDR3aa: CASSGIRDLAPNEQFF

abundance: -
j_gene: TRBJ1-5
v_gene: TRBV12-3/TRBV12-4
CDR3aa: CASSPDGTSNQPQHF

abundance: -
j_gene: TRBJ1-5
v_gene: TRBV5-8
CDR3aa: CASSSKGISNQPQHF

abundance: many
j_gene: TRBJ2-3
v_gene: TRBV5-1
CDR3aa: CASSLTSGGSTDTQYF

abundance: few
j_gene: TRBJ2-3
v_gene: TRBV29-1
CDR3aa: CSDRGTGVMDTQYF

abundance: -
j_gene: TRBJ2-3
v_gene: TRBV20-1
CDR3aa: CSAGSGVGTDTQYF

abundance: many
j_gene: TRBJ2-1
v_gene: TRBV9
CDR3aa: CASSVEASGILYNEQFF

abundance: few
j_gene: TRBJ2-3
v_gene: TRBV4-1
CDR3aa: CASSQEFAGADTQYF

abundance: few
j_gene: TRBJ2-5
v_gene: TRBV12-3/TRBV12-4
CDR3aa: CASSFGASGGASETQYF

abundance: few
j_gene: TRBJ1-2
v_gene: TRBV4-1
CDR3aa: CASSQASGLYGYTF

abundance: many
j_gene: TRBJ2-7
v_gene: TRBV7-6
CDR3aa: CASSLQKGPYEQYF

abundance: few
j_gene: TRBJ1-4
v_gene: TRBV20-1
CDR3aa: CSAMAGILNEKLFF

abundance: many
j_gene: TRBJ2-2
v_gene: TRBV7-8
CDR3aa: CASSKPGGIEAGELFF

abundance: few
j_gene: TRBJ1-6
v_gene: TRBV12-3/TRBV12-4
CDR3aa: CASSSSYGSPLHF

abundance: many
j_gene: TRBJ2-3
v_gene: TRBV5-1
CDR3aa: CASSLPATDTQYF

abundance: few
j_gene: TRBJ1-1
v_gene: TRBV11-2
CDR3aa: CASSLDLAGLDTEAFF

abundance: -
j_gene: TRBJ2-1
v_gene: TRBV18
CDR3aa: CASSQDRVNEQFF

abundance: -
j_gene: TRBJ1-5
v_gene: TRBV7-2
CDR3aa: CASSLHKNSNQPQHF

abundance: -
j_gene: TRBJ2-1
v_gene: TRBV29-1
CDR3aa: CSARARYNEQFF

abundance: -
j_gene: TRBJ2-3
v_gene: TRBV18
CDR3aa: CASSQDRGRVTDTQYF

abundance: few
j_gene: TRBJ2-1
v_gene: TRBV20-1
CDR3aa: CSARGRGSSYNEQFF

abundance: -
j_gene: TRBJ2-2
v_gene: TRBV19
CDR3aa: CASSIGSGSATGELFF

abundance: many
j_gene: TRBJ2-1
v_gene: TRBV30
CDR3aa: CAWSTPTSGINEQFF

abundance: -
j_gene: TRBJ2-3
v_gene: TRBV9
CDR3aa: CASSGDPTGTDTQYF

abundance: -
j_gene: TRBJ2-5
v_gene: TRBV20-1
CDR3aa: CSATLGGKRETQYF

abundance: -
j_gene: TRBJ2-1
v_gene: TRBV6-2/TRBV6-3
CDR3aa: CASSYSSYEQFF

abundance: -
j_gene: TRBJ2-1
v_gene: TRBV7-6
CDR3aa: CASSSITGPNEQFF

abundance: -
j_gene: TRBJ2-1
v_gene: TRBV20-1
CDR3aa: CSARSWGFSGRRNEQFF

abundance: many
j_gene: TRBJ1-1
v_gene: TRBV10-3
CDR3aa: CAISDPAFGVNTEAFF

abundance: many
j_gene: TRBJ2-1
v_gene: TRBV14
CDR3aa: CASSQTRGSYNEQFF

abundance: -
j_gene: TRBJ1-1
v_gene: TRBV20-1
CDR3aa: CSARDRGNWGGITEAFF

abundance: few
j_gene: TRBJ2-2
v_gene: TRBV20-1
CDR3aa: CIPGPSGRTNTGELFF

abundance: -
j_gene: TRBJ1-2
v_gene: TRBV2
CDR3aa: CASSEPGQGLGYTF

abundance: few
j_gene: TRBJ2-1
v_gene: TRBV20-1
CDR3aa: CSVSEGNDNEQFF

abundance: many
j_gene: TRBJ2-3
v_gene: TRBV9
CDR3aa: CASSVSANTDTQYF

abundance: many
j_gene: TRBJ1-1
v_gene: TRBV12-3/TRBV12-4
CDR3aa: CASRPGQSWDRPNTEAFF